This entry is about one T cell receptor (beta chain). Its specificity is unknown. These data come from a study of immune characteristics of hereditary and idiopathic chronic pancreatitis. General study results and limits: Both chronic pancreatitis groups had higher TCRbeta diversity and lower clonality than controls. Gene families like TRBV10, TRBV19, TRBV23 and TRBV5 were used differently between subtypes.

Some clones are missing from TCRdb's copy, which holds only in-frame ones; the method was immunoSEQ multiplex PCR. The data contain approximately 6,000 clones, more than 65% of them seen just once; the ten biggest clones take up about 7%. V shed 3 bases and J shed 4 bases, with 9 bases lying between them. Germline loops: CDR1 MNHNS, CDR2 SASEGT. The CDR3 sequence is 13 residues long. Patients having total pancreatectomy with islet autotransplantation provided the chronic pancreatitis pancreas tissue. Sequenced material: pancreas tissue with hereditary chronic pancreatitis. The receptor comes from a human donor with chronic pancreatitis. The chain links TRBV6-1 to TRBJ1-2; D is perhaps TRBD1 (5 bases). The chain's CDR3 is CASSETRAYGYTF. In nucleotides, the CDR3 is TGTGCCAGCAGTGAGACCAGGGCCTATGGCTACACCTTC.